One and the same sample provided the 21 T cell receptor beta chains below, sequenced in a study of yellow fever vaccine responses in identical twins. In TCRdb, the RT-PCR reads were re-called with MiXCR into one record per CDR3 protein. The sample records 3,000 to 4,500 distinct CDR3 sequences, 90% being singletons. Sequencing was performed on T cells from blood (PBMCs), unsorted or a sorted subset (not recorded which), taken before or after yellow fever vaccination (not recorded which). The receptors originated from a woman aged 18-35 years who received the yellow fever vaccine.

J is TRBJ2-1 and V is TRBV5-1, with D possibly matching TRBD2 (6 bases). Germline V CDR1 and CDR2: SGHRS, YFSETQ. V gave up 0 bases and J gave up 2 bases, with 9 bases separating them. This CDR3 region has 15 residues. In nucleotides, the CDR3 is TGCGCCAGCAGCTTGGCTAGCGTTCCCTACAATGAGCAGTTCTTC. Encoded protein: CASSLASVPYNEQFF.

The table lists this clonotype with a count of one. J is TRBJ2-7 and V is TRBV29-1; the D is unclear. Trimming took off 2 bases at V and 1 base at J, with 9 bases between the two ends. Germline V gene data show CDR1 as SQVTM and CDR2 as ANQGSEA. The CDR3 spans 13 residues. The DNA for the CDR3 is TGCAGCGTTGAATCTCTGGGATCCTACGAGCAGTACTTC. Translation: CSVESLGSYEQYF.

The chain is built from TRBV6-2 or TRBV6-3 and TRBJ2-1; possible D gene TRBD1, 7 bases. Germline CDR1 and CDR2: MNHEY and SVGEGT. Trimming took off 6 bases at V and 1 base at J, with 13 bases between the two ends. CDR3 length: 15 residues. The DNA for the CDR3 is TGTGCCAGCAGAAAATCAGGGGGGTCCTACAATGAGCAGTTCTTC. It specifies CASRKSGGSYNEQFF.

This chain joins TRBV10-3 and TRBJ2-7, with 7 bases lining up with TRBD2. Germline assignment: CDR1 ENHRY and CDR2 SYGVKD. There are 11 residues in the CDR3. This CDR3 reads CAAGPALGQYF. The DNA for the CDR3 is TGTGCAGCGGGGCCAGCCTTAGGGCAGTACTTC.

There are a few counts of this clonotype. V and J are TRBV7-3 and TRBJ2-2; TRBD1 might be the D (6 bases). Trimming shortened V by 2 bases and J by 7 bases, and 8 bases separated the two germline ends. This CDR3 region has 13 residues. The V gene's germline CDR1 is SGHTA and CDR2 FQGTGA. CDR3 sequence: CASSLQGSGELFF. The CDR3 bases are TGTGCCAGCAGCTTACAGGGGAGCGGGGAGCTGTTTTTT.

This chain joins TRBV6-1 and TRBJ2-7, with 7 positions matching TRBD1. V shed 6 bases and J 2 bases; nucleotides not matched to a gene: 10. Germline V gives CDR1 MNHNS, CDR2 SASEGT. The CDR3 loop spans 15 amino acids. This CDR3 reads CASRDGTVQTYEQYF. DNA for the CDR3: TGTGCCAGCAGGGATGGGACAGTTCAAACCTACGAGCAGTACTTC.

This clonotype was recorded once. The chain links TRBV11-2 to TRBJ2-7; maybe TRBD2 (7 bases). The CDR3 is 17 residues long. Deletions cut 3 bases from V and 2 bases from J, with 20 bases between. The V gene's germline CDR1 is SGHAT and CDR2 FQNNGV. The CDR3 spells CASSLRGLLANAYEQYF. CDR3 in DNA: TGTGCCAGCAGCTTGAGGGGGTTACTAGCGAATGCCTACGAGCAGTACTTC.

The chain recombines TRBV25-1 with TRBJ1-2; D perhaps matches TRBD1 (6 bases). The CDR3 length is 13 residues. Trimming removed 5 bases at V and 7 bases at J, with 14 bases between. Germline V gene data show CDR1 as MGHDK and CDR2 as SYGVNS. The CDR3 bases are TGTGCCAGCAGTAATTCGGGGGCGCGTGGCTACACCTTC. Its translation is CASSNSGARGYTF.

The table lists this clonotype with a count of one. The genes are TRBV12-3 or TRBV12-4 and TRBJ2-3; D possibly matches TRBD1 or TRBD2 (6 bases each). The CDR3 is made up of 16 amino acids. V was clipped by 0 bases and J by 0 bases, with 10 bases between them. CDR3 region: CASSLAGGGSTDTQYF. The CDR3 DNA reads TGTGCCAGCAGTTTAGCTGGAGGGGGGAGCACAGATACGCAGTATTTT.

CDR3 DNA: TGTGCCAGCAGCTCGAGCTCCTACGAGCAGTACTTC. Translation: CASSSSSYEQYF. The rearrangement joins TRBV7-6 to TRBJ2-7; no clear D. V was cut by 4 bases and J by 0 bases, with 4 bases left in between. The V gene's germline CDR1 is SGHVS and CDR2 FNYEAQ. The CDR3 spans 12 residues.

This chain links TRBV11-3 with TRBJ2-1; possibly TRBD2 for D (6 bases). Germline CDR1 reads SGHNT; CDR2 reads YENEEA. Trimming stripped 5 bases from V and 5 bases from J, with 19 bases between. The CDR3 spans 16 residues. DNA for the CDR3: TGTGCCAGCAGCCCGAACTCCGGGACGGGGGACAATGAGCAGTTCTTC. Translating gives CASSPNSGTGDNEQFF.

This sequence joins TRBV3-1 and TRBJ2-3, with TRBD1 matching over 9 bases. Germline V gene sequence: CDR1 LGHDT, CDR2 YNNKEL (reference sequence). The ends lost 4 bases at V and 3 bases at J; junction bases unmatched: 5. There are 15 residues in the CDR3. CDR3 nucleotide sequence: TGTGCCAGCAGCCTCCGGACAGGGGTAACAGATACGCAGTATTTT. It is translated as CASSLRTGVTDTQYF.

This rearrangement joins TRBV4-1 to TRBJ2-7, with TRBD1 identical over 9 bases. V trimming: 0 bases; J trimming: 4 bases; junction bases outside the gene matches: 7. CDR3 length: 16 residues. CDR1 is MGHRA and CDR2 is YSYEKL in the germline V gene. CDR3 nucleotides: TGCGCCAGCAGCCAAGATCCGGGACAGGGTCAATACGAGCAGTACTTC. The encoded protein is CASSQDPGQGQYEQYF.

The V and J genes are TRBV7-9 and TRBJ1-4; D is unresolved. In germline, CDR1 is SEHNR, CDR2 FQNEAQ (reference sequence). Trimming pared 2 bases from V and 3 bases from J, leaving 10 bases between. The CDR3 has 15 amino acids. The CDR3 protein is CASSLTPDPNEKLFF. CDR3 DNA: TGTGCCAGCAGCTTAACACCCGACCCTAATGAAAAACTGTTTTTT.

The rearrangement links TRBV5-4 to TRBJ2-3; possibly TRBD2 for D (6 bases). The germline CDR1 and CDR2 sequences are SGHNT and YYREEE (reference sequence). The CDR3 has 16 residues. The V and J ends lost 4 bases and 4 bases respectively, with 19 bases between them. The CDR3 DNA is TGTGCCAGCAGCCTGGGGGGATCTGCGTCGGCAGATACGCAGTATTTT. Its translation: CASSLGGSASADTQYF. The whole variable domain, remainder taken from reference TRBV5-4 and TRBJ2-3, is ETGVTQSPTHLIKTRGQQVTLRCSSQSGHNTVSWYQQALGQGPQFIFQYYREEENGRGNFPPRFSGLQFPNYSSELNVNALELDDSALYLCASSLGGSASADTQYFGPGTRLTVL.

The chain carries TRBV7-3 and TRBJ2-3, with a tentative D call TRBD1 (5 bases). Germline CDR1 and CDR2: SGHTA and FQGTGA. This CDR3 has 16 amino acids. V lost 5 bases and J lost 2, with 17 bases in between. In DNA, the CDR3 is TGTGCCAGCAGCCCCATCGGAAGGGGTGACACAGATACGCAGTATTTT. Protein: CASSPIGRGDTDTQYF.

The chain employs TRBV11-2 and TRBJ2-7, with D possibly matching TRBD1 (6 bases). The CDR3 length is 12 residues. The V gene lost 5 bases and the J gene lost 6 bases, with 11 bases spanning the gap. Per germline, CDR1 SGHAT and CDR2 FQNNGV. The CDR3 protein is CASSLQGGEQYF. The CDR3 DNA is TGTGCCAGCAGCCTACAAGGGGGCGAGCAGTACTTC.

The chain combines TRBV10-3 with TRBJ1-1; 9 nucleotides match TRBD1. The CDR3 has 14 residues. Germline V CDR1 and CDR2: ENHRY, SYGVKD. V shed 4 bases, J shed 8 bases, and the junction held 8 bases outside the gene matches. In DNA form, the CDR3 reads TGTGCCATCAGTGGGGACAGGGACATAGCGGAAGCTTTCTTT. It encodes CAISGDRDIAEAFF.

The table lists this clonotype with a count of one. The V and J genes are TRBV4-3 and TRBJ2-3, with 9 positions matching TRBD2. The CDR3 extends over 17 amino acids. The junction had 5 bases not matched to a gene; V was cut back by 0 bases and J by 1 base. CDR1 is LGHNA and CDR2 is YSLEER in the germline V gene. The CDR3 here is CASSQDFAGGGTDTQYF. The DNA for the CDR3 is TGCGCCAGCAGCCAAGATTTCGCGGGAGGGGGCACAGATACGCAGTATTTT.

J is TRBJ1-4 and V is TRBV13; perhaps TRBD1 as D (5 bases). There are 13 residues in the CDR3. The V gene lost 1 base and the J gene lost 8 bases, with 8 bases spanning the gap. Germline values: CDR1 PRHDT, CDR2 FYEKMQ (reference sequence). CDR3 amino acids: CASSLVGVEKLFF. CDR3 DNA: TGTGCCAGCAGCTTAGTGGGGGTCGAAAAACTGTTTTTT.

This chain joins TRBV4-3 and TRBJ2-7; perhaps TRBD2 as D (5 bases). The CDR3 consists of 15 residues. From germline, CDR1 is LGHNA and CDR2 YSLEER. The V end lost 2 bases, the J end lost 1 base, and 12 bases lay between the germline ends. The DNA for the CDR3 is TGCGCCAGCAGCCAAATCCTTGGAGGATCCTACGAGCAGTACTTC. It yields the protein CASSQILGGSYEQYF.